Included here is one T cell receptor beta chain sequence, with context. Authors' methods: The authors estimated nucleated cell counts from reference gene primer amplification. TCRdb's copy holds only in-frame clones and misses some; the assay was immunoSEQ multiplex PCR. V and J calls plus clone size are reproduced from that table; the DNA served to infer D and trimming. The sample has roughly 100,000 clones, 85% seen once. The data are from a study of blood T cell repertoires in COVID-19. Turning to the study itself: The United States, Italy and Spain supplied acute and convalescent COVID-19 samples. In each case, the material was cDNA or gDNA derived from T cells, B-cell-depleted T cells, or PBMCs.

V dropped 0 bases and J dropped 6 bases, with 15 bases sitting between them. CDR3 length: 16 amino acids. Looked up from germline, CDR1 is MNHEY and CDR2 is SVGEGT. The material sequenced was peripheral blood. The clonotype comes from a woman aged 70 to 79 with active or convalescent COVID-19. The J gene is TRBJ1-5, the V gene TRBV6-2 or TRBV6-3, with a possible D match to TRBD1 (5 bases). The CDR3: CASSYSAGGGGQPQHF. CDR3 DNA sequence: TGTGCCAGCAGTTACTCGGCCGGGGGGGGAGGTCAGCCCCAGCATTTT.